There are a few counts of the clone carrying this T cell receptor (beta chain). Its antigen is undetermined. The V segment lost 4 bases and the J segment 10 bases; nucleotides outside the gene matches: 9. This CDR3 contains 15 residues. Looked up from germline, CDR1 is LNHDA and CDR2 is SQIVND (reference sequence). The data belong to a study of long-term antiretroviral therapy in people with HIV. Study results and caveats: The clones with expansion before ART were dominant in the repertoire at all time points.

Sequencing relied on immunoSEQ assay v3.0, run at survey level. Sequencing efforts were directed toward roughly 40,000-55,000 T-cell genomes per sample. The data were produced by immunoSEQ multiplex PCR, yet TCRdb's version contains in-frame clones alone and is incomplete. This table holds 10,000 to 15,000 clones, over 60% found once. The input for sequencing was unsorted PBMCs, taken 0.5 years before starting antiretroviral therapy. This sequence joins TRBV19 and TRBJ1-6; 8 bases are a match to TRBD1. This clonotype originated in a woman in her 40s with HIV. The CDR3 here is CASSRVGTGGSPLHF. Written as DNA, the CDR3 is TGTGCCAGTAGTAGAGTTGGGACAGGAGGATCACCCCTCCACTTT.